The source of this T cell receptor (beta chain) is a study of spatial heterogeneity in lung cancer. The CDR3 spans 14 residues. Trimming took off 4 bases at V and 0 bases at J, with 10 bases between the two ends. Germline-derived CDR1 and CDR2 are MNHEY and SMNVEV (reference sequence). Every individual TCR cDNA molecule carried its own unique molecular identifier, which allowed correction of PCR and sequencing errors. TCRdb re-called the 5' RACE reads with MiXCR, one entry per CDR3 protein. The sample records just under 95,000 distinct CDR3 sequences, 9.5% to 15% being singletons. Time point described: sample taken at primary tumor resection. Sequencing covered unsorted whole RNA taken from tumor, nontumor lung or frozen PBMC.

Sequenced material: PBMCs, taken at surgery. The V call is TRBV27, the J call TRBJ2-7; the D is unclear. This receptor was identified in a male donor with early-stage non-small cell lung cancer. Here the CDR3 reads CASSSSGISYEQYF. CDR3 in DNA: TGTGCCAGCAGTTCCTCAGGAATCTCCTACGAGCAGTACTTC.